Shown below are 30 T cell receptor beta chains from a single sample sequenced in a study of shared clonotypes between healthy human individuals. Here immunoSEQ multiplex PCR was the method, and the copy in TCRdb shows in-frame clones only, minus some. This sample yields 1,400,000 or so clones, of which 98% are seen a single time; 0.36% belongs to the top ten. Sequencing was performed on naive CD4+ T cells sorted from blood. Subset reported: CD45RA+ positively selected. Receptors originate from a man aged 25-40 years in good health.

This sequence joins TRBV18 and TRBJ2-7; 10 bases are shared with TRBD2. The germline gives CDR1 KGHSH, CDR2 LQKENI. The CDR3 has 15 residues. Losses at the gene ends were 3 bases for V and 3 bases for J; bases not matched to a gene: 5. CDR3 nucleotides: TGTGCCAGCTCACCCGGGACTAGCGTTCGCTACGAGCAGTACTTC. Amino acid sequence: CASSPGTSVRYEQYF.

The chain carries TRBV28 and TRBJ2-5, with a tentative D call TRBD2 (6 bases). The germline V and J ends were trimmed by 1 base and 5 bases, with 14 bases remaining between them. The germline gives CDR1 MDHEN, CDR2 SYDVKM. The CDR3 consists of 15 residues. The CDR3, as DNA: TGTGCCAGCAGTTTATTCCCCGGAGGGCGGGAGACCCAGTACTTC. This encodes CASSLFPGGRETQYF.

In this sample, this clone turned up once. The chain links TRBV11-2 to TRBJ1-2; 8 nucleotides match TRBD1. Unmatched junction bases numbered 4, after V lost 1 base and J lost 3 bases. The CDR3 is 15 residues long. Germline CDR1 reads SGHAT; CDR2 reads FQNNGV. As DNA, the CDR3 is TGTGCCAGCAGCTTAGTACCGGGACAGGACTATGGCTACACCTTC. Protein: CASSLVPGQDYGYTF.

The chain combines TRBV7-9 with TRBJ1-1; 8 nucleotides line up with TRBD1. The CDR3 is 14 residues long. V lost 6 bases to trimming and J lost 11 bases; unmatched junction nucleotides: 14. Germline loops: CDR1 SEHNR, CDR2 FQNEAQ (reference sequence). CDR3 sequence: CASSPRDTGGGAFF. The CDR3 DNA reads as TGTGCCAGCAGTCCCCGGGACACAGGGGGAGGGGCTTTCTTT.

This clone occurred once. The V call is TRBV7-9, the J call TRBJ1-1; D gene ambiguous. The CDR3 loop spans 11 amino acids. Trimming left V 3 bases short and J 6 bases short, with 5 bases between. Germline-derived CDR1 and CDR2 are SEHNR and FQNEAQ (reference sequence). This CDR3 is CASSLDPEAFF. The CDR3 DNA sequence: TGTGCCAGCAGCTTGGACCCTGAAGCTTTCTTT.

The J gene is TRBJ2-1, the V gene TRBV14; 8 bases line up with TRBD2. There are 15 residues in the CDR3. The V gene end was trimmed by 3 bases and the J gene end by 1 base; junction bases not matched to a gene: 2. Germline lookup yields CDR1 SGHDN and CDR2 FVKESK. The CDR3 reads CASSHLAGSYNEQFF. The CDR3 region has the DNA TGTGCCAGCAGCCACTTAGCGGGATCCTACAATGAGCAGTTCTTC.

The chain has TRBV6-6 and TRBJ2-1; D is ambiguous. The CDR3 covers 15 residues. The V gene's germline CDR1 is MNHNY and CDR2 SVGAGI (reference sequence). Trimming left V 0 bases short and J 3 bases short, with 9 bases between. For the CDR3, the DNA is TGTGCCAGCAGTTACTCGACGCCCGACTACAATGAGCAGTTCTTC. Translation gives CASSYSTPDYNEQFF.

This clone was seen just once. The chain links TRBV2 to TRBJ1-5; 8 bases map to TRBD1. Per germline, CDR1 SNHLY and CDR2 FYNNEI. CDR3 length: 17 residues. The trim removed 4 bases at V and 5 bases at J, leaving 13 bases unmatched. CDR3 loop: CASSGLPGQETYQPQHF. The CDR3 DNA sequence: TGTGCCAGCAGTGGACTACCGGGACAGGAGACTTATCAGCCCCAGCATTTT.

The chain joins TRBV7-9 to TRBJ1-2; D uncertain. The V end lost 5 bases, the J end lost 8 bases, and 27 bases lay between the germline ends. The CDR3 runs 17 residues. Germline V gives CDR1 SEHNR, CDR2 FQNEAQ (reference sequence). CDR3: CASSHFFRDYWETGYTF. The CDR3 DNA reads as TGTGCCAGCAGCCACTTCTTCCGAGACTACTGGGAAACAGGCTACACCTTC.

This clone appeared once. This chain links TRBV6-6 with TRBJ2-7, with D possibly being TRBD2 (5 bases). The germline CDR1 and CDR2 sequences are MNHNY and SVGAGI (reference sequence). The germline V and J ends were trimmed by 2 bases and 1 base, with 15 bases remaining between them. This CDR3 is built from 16 residues. The CDR3 spells CASSYGEILYSYEQYF. The CDR3 DNA reads as TGTGCCAGCAGTTACGGGGAGATATTATATTCCTACGAGCAGTACTTC.

This clone turned up a few times. The J gene is TRBJ2-1, the V gene TRBV6-4; possible D gene TRBD2, 5 bases. The CDR3 length is 15 residues. Trimming took off 5 bases at V and 0 bases at J, with 11 bases between the two ends. Looked up from germline, CDR1 is MRHNA and CDR2 is SNTAGT. CDR3 sequence: CASSRTPDSYNEQFF. The CDR3 DNA is TGTGCCAGCAGTCGGACTCCCGACTCCTACAATGAGCAGTTCTTC.

The rearrangement links TRBV15 to TRBJ2-5; D ambiguous. This CDR3 spans 14 amino acids. Germline V lookup: CDR1 LNHNV, CDR2 YYDKDF (reference sequence). Trimming pared 1 base from V and 5 bases from J, leaving 11 bases between. CDR3 in amino acids: CATSRVMGPETQYF. The CDR3 region has the DNA TGTGCCACCAGCAGAGTTATGGGCCCGGAGACCCAGTACTTC.

The chain recombines TRBV4-1 with TRBJ2-3, with 12 positions matching TRBD2. V lost 0 bases and J lost 6; bases outside the gene matches: 4. Germline V CDR1 and CDR2: MGHRA, YSYEKL. This CDR3 comprises 16 residues. Here the CDR3 DNA reads TGCGCCAGCAGCCAAGAACTAGCGGGAGGCGCTGATACGCAGTATTTT. Protein product: CASSQELAGGADTQYF.

This chain joins TRBV10-3 and TRBJ1-2; 9 bases map to TRBD1. V was pared by 5 bases and J by 4 bases, with 11 bases of the junction left unmatched. CDR1 and CDR2 from the germline V gene are ENHRY and SYGVKD. The CDR3 has 16 amino acids. The CDR3 spells CAISLPGTGNLYGYTF. Here the CDR3 DNA reads TGTGCCATCAGTTTGCCCGGGACAGGGAACCTCTATGGCTACACCTTC.

This CDR3 reads CASSVAGTGMNTEAFF. CDR3 bases: TGTGCCAGCAGCGTAGCCGGGACAGGGATGAACACTGAAGCTTTCTTT. This chain connects TRBV9 to TRBJ1-1; 9 bases are shared with TRBD1. V lost 0 bases, J lost 0 bases, and 3 bases stayed unmatched. CDR3 length equals 16 residues. From germline, CDR1 is SGDLS and CDR2 YYNGEE. The full variable domain, rest sourced from reference TRBV9 and TRBJ1-1, is DSGVTQTPKHLITATGQRVTLRCSPRSGDLSVYWYQQSLDQGLQFLIQYYNGEERAKGNILERFSAQQFPDLHSELNLSSLELGDSALYFCASSVAGTGMNTEAFFGQGTRLTVV.

The V call is TRBV5-6, the J call TRBJ2-7; weak D call: TRBD2 (5 bases). Per the germline V gene, CDR1 is SGHDT and CDR2 is YYEEEE. Between the trimmed V and J ends, which lost 0 bases and 7 bases, there was a span of 20 bases. The CDR3 sequence is 16 residues long. The CDR3 nucleotides are TGTGCCAGCAGCTTGGCGCGGCGGCAGCGACTACCTGAGCAGTACTTC. This codes for CASSLARRQRLPEQYF.

This rearrangement joins TRBV29-1 to TRBJ2-3, with 10 bases that match TRBD2. J gave up 6 bases and V 3 bases, and 9 bases lay outside the gene matches. Germline assignment: CDR1 SQVTM and CDR2 ANQGSEA. The CDR3 is made up of 15 amino acids. The CDR3 sequence: CSVEILAGRRDTQYF. In DNA, the CDR3 is TGCAGCGTTGAGATACTAGCGGGAAGGAGGGATACGCAGTATTTT.

Regarding this clone: The junction departs from the called germline gene at one end, perhaps through a read error. V usage is TRBV7-7 and J usage is TRBJ2-1; tentative D call: TRBD2 (6 bases). The CDR3 is 13 amino acids. In germline, CDR1 is SSHAT, CDR2 FNYEAQ (reference sequence). The DNA for the CDR3 is TGTGCTAGCAGCATAGACGGGGGTTCAGAGCAGTTCTTC. This gives the protein CASSIDGGSEQFF.

As DNA, the CDR3 is TGTGCCAGCAGCCGCGGGAAGGATCTCTCTATTCGTCAGCCCCAGCATTTT. It translates to CASSRGKDLSIRQPQHF. This chain links TRBV21-1 with TRBJ1-5. TRBV21-1 is a documented pseudogene. The CDR3 consists of 17 residues.

In nucleotides, the CDR3 is TGTGCCAGCAGTGAAGTCTTTATCGTGGCTTTCTTT. It encodes CASSEVFIVAFF. The chain links TRBV6-1 to TRBJ1-1; D gene ambiguous. CDR3 length: 12 residues. In germline, CDR1 is MNHNS, CDR2 SASEGT. The V gene lost 1 base and the J gene lost 11 bases, with 11 bases spanning the gap.

This chain links TRBV6-1 with TRBJ2-5; 7 bases line up with TRBD1. V gave up 5 bases and J gave up 5 bases; unmatched junction bases: 2. The CDR3 is made up of 12 amino acids. Germline values: CDR1 MNHNS, CDR2 SASEGT. As DNA, the CDR3 is TGTGCCAGCAGTCAGGGGGTCGAGACCCAGTACTTC. It translates to CASSQGVETQYF.

The chain recombines TRBV7-9 with TRBJ2-5; perhaps TRBD1 as D (6 bases). This CDR3 contains 14 residues. With 6 bases removed from V and 1 base from J, the gap between germline ends came to 12 bases. Germline V CDR1 and CDR2: SEHNR, FQNEAQ (reference sequence). This chain's CDR3 is CASSLRQVQETQYF. DNA of the CDR3: TGTGCCAGCAGTCTTCGACAGGTCCAAGAGACCCAGTACTTC.

The DNA for the CDR3 is TGTGCCAGCACCTTGGTATCGGACAGGGGTATGGAGACCCAGTACTTC. Protein product: CASTLVSDRGMETQYF. The chain combines TRBV28 with TRBJ2-5; 9 bases are shared with TRBD1. The V segment lost 7 bases and the J segment 5 bases; nucleotides outside the gene matches: 14. Looked up from germline, CDR1 is MDHEN and CDR2 is SYDVKM. The length of the CDR3 is 16 residues.

With respect to this clone: Other DNA sequences in this specimen translate into the identical CDR3. The chain links TRBV7-6 to TRBJ2-2, with D unresolved. Trimming left V 1 base short and J 0 bases short, with 3 bases between. The length of the CDR3 is 14 residues. Germline CDR1 reads SGHVS; CDR2 reads FNYEAQ. This chain's CDR3 is CASSLGSNTGELFF. CDR3 bases: TGTGCCAGCAGCTTAGGGTCGAACACCGGGGAGCTGTTTTTT.

The J gene is TRBJ1-2, the V gene TRBV2, with D perhaps TRBD1 (6 bases). Germline loops: CDR1 SNHLY, CDR2 FYNNEI. The CDR3 consists of 15 residues. V gave up 2 bases and J gave up 4 bases, with 14 bases separating them. CDR3 coding DNA: TGTGCCAGCAGTGAAACAGGGAAAAGGCGCTATGGCTACACCTTC. Encoded protein: CASSETGKRRYGYTF.

The V call is TRBV25-1, the J call TRBJ1-3, with D hard to call. Germline-derived CDR1 and CDR2 are MGHDK and SYGVNS. V lost 3 bases, J lost 9 bases, and 12 bases lay in between. The CDR3 runs 13 residues. The CDR3 loop reads CASSDNGRATIYF. For the CDR3, the DNA is TGTGCCAGCAGTGACAATGGACGGGCCACCATATATTTT.

This CDR3 reads CASSKPDGSDYGYTF. CDR3 sequence (DNA): TGTGCCAGCAGCAAACCGGACGGAAGCGACTATGGCTACACCTTC. V usage is TRBV5-4 and J usage is TRBJ1-2; D uncertain. CDR1 is SGHNT and CDR2 is YYREEE in the germline V gene (reference sequence). The CDR3 extends over 15 amino acids. Trimming stripped 4 bases from V and 3 bases from J, with 16 bases between.

V is TRBV6-6 and J is TRBJ2-2; TRBD2 is a possible D gene (6 bases). The germline gives CDR1 MNHNY, CDR2 SVGAGI (reference sequence). The CDR3 is 14 amino acids. Trimming left V 5 bases short and J 4 bases short, with 11 bases between. The CDR3 region has the DNA TGTGCCAGCAGTGCGGGACGGGGCACCGGGGAGCTGTTTTTT. Translated: CASSAGRGTGELFF.

The chain recombines TRBV6-5 with TRBJ2-2, with 9 bases fitting TRBD1. The CDR3 runs to 15 residues. CDR1 is MNHEY, CDR2 SVGAGI, per germline. Trimming took 7 bases from V and 4 from J; bases not matched to a gene: 7. CDR3 sequence reads: CASKEGDRVTGELFF. The CDR3 bases are TGTGCCAGCAAGGAAGGGGACAGGGTCACCGGGGAGCTGTTTTTT.

The chain employs TRBV19 and TRBJ2-1; no clear D. V dropped 4 bases and J dropped 0 bases, with 7 bases sitting between them. From germline, CDR1 is LNHDA and CDR2 SQIVND (reference sequence). The CDR3 covers 14 residues. CDR3: CASSTGSSYNEQFF. DNA for the CDR3: TGTGCCAGTAGTACCGGTAGCTCCTACAATGAGCAGTTCTTC.